A selection of T cell receptor delta chains follows, all from one sample in a study of delta chains in infants with herpesvirus infections. TCRdb re-called the RT-PCR reads through CATT. The sample contains about a thousand delta-chain clones, approximately 9.6% of which appear only once. The sequences come from peripheral blood, collected at time point 2 of longitudinal follow-up. These receptors all come from a human donor who was a Ugandan infant, either HIV-exposed or HIV-unexposed (not recorded which). Each CDR3 is given with its conserved first and last residue. A D gene is named only where the DNA matches it firmly. The size entry gives how often the clone was seen (once, few, many) or a class if it is expanded.

d_call	v_call	j_call	clone_size	cdr3_nt	cdr3_aa
TRDD3	TRDV1	TRDJ2	large	TGTGCTCTTGGGGAACTAACCCCGGGGCTCATGTACTGGGGGTTGGCCGTGACAGCACAACTCTTCTTT	CALGELTPGLMYWGLAVTAQLFF
NA	TRDV1	TRDJ1	large	TGTGCTCTTGGGATAGAATTAACCTTACTGGGGTTCCTAAACACCGATAAACTCATCTTT	CALGIELTLLGFLNTDKLIF
NA	TRDV2	TRDJ1	few	TGTGCCTGTGACACCGATAAACTCATCTTT	CACDTDKLIF
TRDD3	TRDV1	TRDJ1	few	TGTGCTCTTGGGGAACTATCCGAAAACGTACTGGGGATACTATACACCGATAAACTCATCTTT	CALGELSENVLGILYTDKLIF
TRDD3	TRDV2	TRDJ3	large	TGTGCCTGTGACACCCTGGGGGATGGCTCCTGGGACACCCGACAGATGTTTTTC	CACDTLGDGSWDTRQMFF
NA	TRDV1	TRDJ1	large	TGTGCTCTTGGGGAAAAGTGGGTACTGGTTTACACCGATAAACTCATCTTT	CALGEKWVLVYTDKLIF
NA	TRDV1	TRDJ2	large	TGTGCTCTTGGGGAACTGGACGCCTTCCCCACCTTATACCCAACTTATGGGGATTTGACAGCACAACTCTTCTTT	CALGELDAFPTLYPTYGDLTAQLFF
NA	TRDV1	TRDJ2	large	TGTGCTCTTGGGATTGGGGCCTTCCTACCTCCTTTGTACTGGGGGATCGGGAGGGCACAACTCTTCTTT	CALGIGAFLPPLYWGIGRAQLFF
TRDD3	TRDV1	TRDJ1	large	TGTGCTCTTGGGCCACGTCCCGTACTGGGGGATAAGTACACCGATAAACTCATCTTT	CALGPRPVLGDKYTDKLIF
NA	TRDV1	TRDJ1	large	TGTGCTCTTGGGGCCTCCGAGGGGGGACCCCCGTACACCGATAAACTCATCTTT	CALGASEGGPPYTDKLIF
NA	TRDV1	TRDJ1	large	TGTGCTCTTGGGGAACTAGGTCTACGTGGGGGGGTTTACACCGATAAACTCATCTTT	CALGELGLRGGVYTDKLIF
NA	TRDV1	TRDJ1	medium-sized	TGTGCTCTTGGGGAAATACCCCGGTATCCCCCCCCCGGGGACACCGATAAACTCATCTTT	CALGEIPRYPPPGDTDKLIF
TRDD3	TRDV1	TRDJ1	large	TGTGCTCTTGGGGTATTTTCCTCCGGGGTCTACTGGGGGATACCAGCGACCGATAAACTCATCTTT	CALGVFSSGVYWGIPATDKLIF
TRDD3	TRDV3	TRDJ1	few	TGTGCCTCCCAACGGAGCCATCTTCCCTCATACTGGGGGCCCTTCACCGATAAACTCATCTTT	CASQRSHLPSYWGPFTDKLIF
NA	TRAV29/DV5	TRDJ1	large	TGTGCAGCAAGCCTAACCCCTTGGGGACTAGGCCCCTACACCGATAAACTCATCTTT	CAASLTPWGLGPYTDKLIF